Listed below are T cell receptor beta chains from one sample, sequenced in a study of blood T cells in healthy people across ages. TCRdb processed the 5' RACE reads anew with MiXCR; each CDR3 protein has one entry. The profile shows about 2 million distinct CDR3 sequences, about 50% of them singletons. Source material: blood. Every receptor here comes from a woman in her 40s in good health. CDR3s include the opening cysteine and the closing phenylalanine or tryptophan. D genes are given only for firm matches. Clone size appears in some rows only: once, few, many, or a class for an expanded clone.

clone_size: NA
v_call: TRBV20-1
j_call: TRBJ1-6
d_call: NA
cdr3_aa: CSARDPRRVPSSYNSPLHF
cdr3_nt: TGCAGTGCTAGAGATCCCCGCAGGGTTCCGAGCTCCTATAATTCACCCCTCCACTTT

clone_size: NA
v_call: TRBV6-2/TRBV6-3
j_call: TRBJ2-7
d_call: TRBD1
cdr3_aa: CASSYSNFGQGVYEQYF
cdr3_nt: TGTGCCAGCAGTTACTCGAATTTCGGACAGGGGGTCTACGAGCAGTACTTC

clone_size: NA
v_call: TRBV5-1
j_call: TRBJ2-3
d_call: NA
cdr3_aa: CASSPWAASPTSTDTQYF
cdr3_nt: TGCGCCAGCAGCCCGTGGGCGGCTAGCCCAACTAGCACAGATACGCAGTATTTT

clone_size: NA
v_call: TRBV12-3/TRBV12-4
j_call: TRBJ1-1
d_call: NA
cdr3_aa: CASSFIIQGLMNTETFF
cdr3_nt: TGTGCCAGCAGTTTTATCATCCAGGGCCTAATGAACACTGAAACTTTCTTT

clone_size: NA
v_call: TRBV27
j_call: TRBJ2-1
d_call: TRBD2
cdr3_aa: CASSLLIRTSRDNEQFF
cdr3_nt: TGTGCCAGCAGTTTATTGATCCGGACTAGCAGGGACAATGAGCAGTTCTTC

clone_size: few
v_call: TRBV9
j_call: TRBJ2-3
d_call: TRBD2
cdr3_aa: CASSAGASGGADTQYF
cdr3_nt: TGTGCCAGCAGCGCTGGAGCTAGCGGGGGCGCAGATACGCAGTATTTT

clone_size: few
v_call: TRBV10-1
j_call: TRBJ1-5
d_call: NA
cdr3_aa: CASSESPGFRPQHF
cdr3_nt: TGCGCCAGCAGTGAGTCCCCAGGGTTCCGGCCCCAGCATTTT

clone_size: few
v_call: TRBV7-2
j_call: TRBJ1-6
d_call: TRBD1
cdr3_aa: CASSLRRPAGGKSWNSPLHF
cdr3_nt: TGTGCCAGCAGCTTACGAAGGCCGGCAGGGGGTAAATCTTGGAATTCACCCCTCCACTTT

clone_size: few
v_call: TRBV5-6
j_call: TRBJ2-1
d_call: NA
cdr3_aa: CASSFRPTGYNEQFF
cdr3_nt: TGTGCCAGCAGCTTTCGCCCAACAGGGTACAATGAGCAGTTCTTC

clone_size: few
v_call: TRBV25-1
j_call: TRBJ2-5
d_call: TRBD1
cdr3_aa: CASASINPDRVQETQYF
cdr3_nt: TGTGCCAGCGCCTCCATCAACCCTGACAGGGTGCAGGAGACCCAGTACTTC

clone_size: NA
v_call: TRBV5-1
j_call: TRBJ2-3
d_call: TRBD1
cdr3_aa: CASSTTGKGTDTQYF
cdr3_nt: TGCGCCAGCAGCACGACAGGGAAGGGCACAGATACGCAGTATTTT

clone_size: few
v_call: TRBV28
j_call: TRBJ2-1
d_call: TRBD2
cdr3_aa: CASSFSRGEGYNEQFF
cdr3_nt: TGTGCCAGCAGTTTTTCGCGCGGGGAGGGGTACAATGAGCAGTTCTTC

clone_size: NA
v_call: TRBV29-1
j_call: TRBJ1-2
d_call: TRBD1
cdr3_aa: CSVELTGEYDGYTF
cdr3_nt: TGCAGCGTTGAATTGACAGGGGAATATGATGGCTACACCTTC

clone_size: NA
v_call: TRBV20-1
j_call: TRBJ2-5
d_call: TRBD1
cdr3_aa: CSAQRTGPLGETQYF
cdr3_nt: TGCAGTGCTCAAAGGACAGGGCCTCTTGGTGAGACCCAGTACTTC

clone_size: NA
v_call: TRBV4-3
j_call: TRBJ2-1
d_call: NA
cdr3_aa: CASSQDGGLRTYNEQFF
cdr3_nt: TGCGCCAGCAGCCAAGACGGGGGCCTGCGCACCTACAATGAGCAGTTCTTC

clone_size: NA
v_call: TRBV7-9
j_call: TRBJ1-3
d_call: NA
cdr3_aa: CASSALSGDTIYF
cdr3_nt: TGTGCCAGCAGTGCTCTCTCCGGGGACACCATATATTTT

clone_size: NA
v_call: TRBV7-6
j_call: TRBJ2-6
d_call: NA
cdr3_aa: CASSLGPSRAGANVLTF
cdr3_nt: TGTGCCAGCAGCTTAGGCCCCAGCAGGGCTGGGGCCAACGTCCTGACTTTC

clone_size: NA
v_call: TRBV28
j_call: TRBJ2-4
d_call: NA
cdr3_aa: CASTDDKNIQYF
cdr3_nt: TGTGCCAGCACCGACGACAAAAACATTCAGTACTTC

clone_size: few
v_call: TRBV5-5
j_call: TRBJ2-1
d_call: TRBD2
cdr3_aa: CASSLEASGGIRSYNEQFF
cdr3_nt: TGTGCCAGCAGCTTGGAGGCTAGCGGGGGGATACGCTCCTACAATGAGCAGTTCTTC

clone_size: few
v_call: TRBV7-2
j_call: TRBJ2-3
d_call: TRBD2
cdr3_aa: CASSPGGGTNTQYF
cdr3_nt: TGTGCCAGCAGCCCAGGCGGGGGAACGAACACGCAGTATTTT

clone_size: NA
v_call: TRBV12-3/TRBV12-4
j_call: TRBJ2-2
d_call: NA
cdr3_aa: CANRRGPGELFF
cdr3_nt: TGTGCCAACCGCAGGGGACCCGGGGAGCTGTTTTTT

clone_size: NA
v_call: TRBV6-1
j_call: TRBJ2-6
d_call: NA
cdr3_aa: CASSEYGSGANVLTF
cdr3_nt: TGTGCCAGCAGTGAATACGGCTCTGGGGCCAACGTCCTGACTTTC

clone_size: NA
v_call: TRBV4-2
j_call: TRBJ1-1
d_call: TRBD1
cdr3_aa: CASSHPGQGGGTEAFF
cdr3_nt: TGTGCCAGCAGCCACCCAGGACAGGGCGGTGGAACTGAAGCTTTCTTT

clone_size: NA
v_call: TRBV4-2
j_call: TRBJ2-1
d_call: NA
cdr3_aa: CASSQADLNNEQFF
cdr3_nt: TGTGCCAGCAGCCAAGCTGACCTTAACAATGAGCAGTTCTTC

clone_size: NA
v_call: TRBV7-9
j_call: TRBJ2-3
d_call: TRBD2
cdr3_aa: CASSRGLAGVVADTQYF
cdr3_nt: TGTGCCAGCAGCCGAGGACTAGCGGGGGTCGTGGCAGATACGCAGTATTTT

clone_size: few
v_call: TRBV29-1
j_call: TRBJ2-5
d_call: NA
cdr3_aa: CSVEPTDTVETQYF
cdr3_nt: TGCAGCGTTGAACCGACGGACACCGTAGAGACCCAGTACTTC

clone_size: NA
v_call: TRBV10-2
j_call: TRBJ2-7
d_call: NA
cdr3_aa: CASSEDLATAQYF
cdr3_nt: TGCGCCAGCAGTGAGGATCTAGCGACAGCCCAGTACTTC

clone_size: NA
v_call: TRBV2
j_call: TRBJ1-4
d_call: NA
cdr3_aa: CASSETPNEKLFF
cdr3_nt: TGTGCCAGCAGTGAGACGCCGAATGAAAAACTGTTTTTT

clone_size: few
v_call: TRBV7-9
j_call: TRBJ2-5
d_call: NA
cdr3_aa: CASSVPDYSRQYF
cdr3_nt: TGTGCCAGCAGCGTACCCGACTATTCACGGCAGTACTTC

clone_size: NA
v_call: TRBV9
j_call: TRBJ2-1
d_call: NA
cdr3_aa: CASTKRLDSSYNEQFF
cdr3_nt: TGTGCCAGCACTAAGAGACTGGATAGCTCCTACAATGAGCAGTTCTTC

clone_size: many
v_call: TRBV7-2
j_call: TRBJ1-2
d_call: TRBD1
cdr3_aa: CASSPRTGGYTF
cdr3_nt: TGTGCCAGCAGCCCGCGGACAGGTGGCTACACCTTC

clone_size: few
v_call: TRBV5-4
j_call: TRBJ1-2
d_call: TRBD1
cdr3_aa: CASSPGQGPPYTF
cdr3_nt: TGTGCCAGCAGCCCTGGACAGGGGCCCCCCTACACCTTC

clone_size: NA
v_call: TRBV25-1
j_call: TRBJ2-3
d_call: NA
cdr3_aa: CASSEYRLRTDTQYF
cdr3_nt: TGTGCCAGCAGTGAATATCGACTACGCACAGATACGCAGTATTTT

clone_size: NA
v_call: TRBV12-3/TRBV12-4
j_call: TRBJ1-1
d_call: TRBD1
cdr3_aa: CASSAILQGAGTEAFF
cdr3_nt: TGTGCCAGCAGTGCTATCCTACAGGGGGCAGGCACTGAAGCTTTCTTT

clone_size: NA
v_call: TRBV4-3
j_call: TRBJ1-1
d_call: NA
cdr3_aa: CASSREGGMNTEAFF
cdr3_nt: TGCGCCAGCAGTCGCGAGGGGGGTATGAACACTGAAGCTTTCTTT

clone_size: NA
v_call: TRBV7-2
j_call: TRBJ2-1
d_call: TRBD2
cdr3_aa: CASSWSGGASPGEQFF
cdr3_nt: TGTGCCAGCAGCTGGAGCGGGGGGGCCTCCCCGGGTGAGCAGTTCTTC

clone_size: NA
v_call: TRBV4-2
j_call: TRBJ2-3
d_call: NA
cdr3_aa: CASSQEAGTYTDTQYF
cdr3_nt: TGTGCCAGCAGCCAAGAGGCGGGGACTTACACAGATACGCAGTATTTT

clone_size: NA
v_call: TRBV4-1
j_call: TRBJ1-2
d_call: TRBD1
cdr3_aa: CASSQEVPSGRDSWGGYTF
cdr3_nt: TGCGCCAGCAGCCAAGAAGTTCCGAGCGGCCGGGACAGCTGGGGTGGCTACACCTTC

clone_size: NA
v_call: TRBV25-1
j_call: TRBJ1-4
d_call: NA
cdr3_aa: CASSESRQITNEKLFF
cdr3_nt: TGTGCCAGCAGTGAATCTAGGCAGATCACTAATGAAAAACTGTTTTTT

clone_size: NA
v_call: TRBV29-1
j_call: TRBJ2-1
d_call: TRBD2
cdr3_aa: CSVPMSGVNEQFF
cdr3_nt: TGCAGCGTTCCTATGAGCGGGGTCAATGAGCAGTTCTTC

clone_size: NA
v_call: TRBV5-1
j_call: TRBJ2-5
d_call: NA
cdr3_aa: CASGATTGPGETQYF
cdr3_nt: TGCGCCAGCGGCGCTACTACAGGGCCGGGTGAGACCCAGTACTTC

clone_size: NA
v_call: TRBV3-1
j_call: TRBJ2-5
d_call: NA
cdr3_aa: CASSFGSGPWATQYF
cdr3_nt: TGTGCCAGCAGCTTTGGCTCGGGCCCATGGGCGACCCAGTACTTC

clone_size: few
v_call: TRBV7-2
j_call: TRBJ1-5
d_call: NA
cdr3_aa: CASSPRGGRRQPQHF
cdr3_nt: TGTGCCAGCAGCCCAAGAGGGGGACGCCGTCAGCCCCAGCATTTT

clone_size: NA
v_call: TRBV14
j_call: TRBJ2-3
d_call: NA
cdr3_aa: CASSQFSVSSDTQYF
cdr3_nt: TGTGCCAGCAGCCAATTCAGTGTTTCATCCGATACGCAGTATTTT

clone_size: NA
v_call: TRBV11-2
j_call: TRBJ2-7
d_call: TRBD1
cdr3_aa: CASSPINRGRGGSYEQYF
cdr3_nt: TGTGCCAGCAGCCCCATCAACAGGGGGCGCGGGGGCTCCTACGAGCAGTACTTC

clone_size: NA
v_call: TRBV7-2
j_call: TRBJ2-5
d_call: TRBD2
cdr3_aa: CASSLVAGGTTYGQYF
cdr3_nt: TGTGCCAGCAGCTTAGTTGCGGGCGGGACTACCTACGGGCAGTACTTC

clone_size: NA
v_call: TRBV4-1
j_call: TRBJ2-7
d_call: TRBD2
cdr3_aa: CASSQVAGGLWEQYF
cdr3_nt: TGCGCCAGCAGCCAAGTCGCGGGGGGGCTATGGGAGCAGTACTTC

clone_size: NA
v_call: TRBV7-7
j_call: TRBJ1-3
d_call: NA
cdr3_aa: CASSLTTGNTIYF
cdr3_nt: TGTGCTAGCAGCTTAACTACTGGAAACACCATATATTTT

clone_size: few
v_call: TRBV6-6
j_call: TRBJ1-2
d_call: TRBD1
cdr3_aa: CASRRQGIGYTF
cdr3_nt: TGTGCCAGCAGACGACAGGGGATTGGCTACACCTTC

clone_size: NA
v_call: TRBV12-3/TRBV12-4
j_call: TRBJ1-5
d_call: TRBD1
cdr3_aa: CASSSGGRGSNQPQHF
cdr3_nt: TGTGCCAGCAGTTCAGGCGGCAGGGGGAGCAATCAGCCCCAGCATTTT

clone_size: few
v_call: TRBV20-1
j_call: TRBJ2-7
d_call: NA
cdr3_aa: CSARDRASLYF
cdr3_nt: TGCAGTGCTAGAGATCGGGCTAGCCTGTACTTC

clone_size: NA
v_call: TRBV6-5
j_call: TRBJ2-1
d_call: NA
cdr3_aa: CASSYSRMDNEQFF
cdr3_nt: TGTGCCAGCAGTTATTCCCGCATGGACAATGAGCAGTTCTTC

clone_size: few
v_call: TRBV6-1
j_call: TRBJ2-1
d_call: TRBD2
cdr3_aa: CASSKAGVIYNEQFF
cdr3_nt: TGTGCCAGCAGTAAAGCGGGGGTCATCTACAATGAGCAGTTCTTC

clone_size: NA
v_call: TRBV15
j_call: TRBJ2-1
d_call: NA
cdr3_aa: CATSDPPITRGNEQFF
cdr3_nt: TGTGCCACCAGCGATCCTCCTATCACACGGGGAAATGAGCAGTTCTTC

clone_size: few
v_call: TRBV20-1
j_call: TRBJ2-7
d_call: TRBD1
cdr3_aa: CSATGQVYEQYF
cdr3_nt: TGCAGTGCCACAGGACAGGTTTACGAGCAGTACTTC

clone_size: few
v_call: TRBV27
j_call: TRBJ1-2
d_call: NA
cdr3_aa: CASSRSRDYGYTF
cdr3_nt: TGTGCCAGCTCTCGATCCCGGGATTATGGCTACACCTTC

clone_size: few
v_call: TRBV6-5
j_call: TRBJ2-7
d_call: NA
cdr3_aa: CAAARVSYEQYF
cdr3_nt: TGTGCCGCCGCCAGGGTCTCCTACGAGCAGTACTTC

clone_size: NA
v_call: TRBV6-1
j_call: TRBJ1-4
d_call: NA
cdr3_aa: CASSELDHREKLFF
cdr3_nt: TGTGCCAGCAGTGAACTTGACCATCGGGAAAAACTGTTTTTT

clone_size: NA
v_call: TRBV28
j_call: TRBJ1-5
d_call: NA
cdr3_aa: CASSLRSGSNQPQHF
cdr3_nt: TGTGCCAGCAGCTTAAGGAGCGGGAGCAATCAGCCCCAGCATTTT